These T cell receptor beta chains were read from a single sample in a study of shared clonotypes between healthy human individuals. The data were produced by immunoSEQ multiplex PCR, yet TCRdb's version contains in-frame clones alone and is incomplete. The profile covers a few million clones, with 85% to 95% appearing a single time and around 0.14% taken by the ten largest. Sample: naive CD4+ T cells sorted from blood. These receptors all come from a man younger than 35 in good health. Both conserved end residues are trimmed from each CDR3. The D gene is left open where the match is weak.

CDR3 protein: ASSAPPAGGPETQY
V gene: TRBV9
J gene: TRBJ2-5
D gene: TRBD2

CDR3 protein: ASSLSQTSNEKLF
V gene: TRBV11-2
J gene: TRBJ1-4
D gene: NA

CDR3 protein: ASSTGQGMSYEQY
V gene: TRBV19
J gene: TRBJ2-7
D gene: TRBD1

CDR3 protein: ASTPRGVNQETQY
V gene: TRBV5-1
J gene: TRBJ2-5
D gene: NA

CDR3 protein: ASSFGRGTGELF
V gene: TRBV11-2
J gene: TRBJ2-2
D gene: NA

CDR3 protein: ASRSAGTENYGYT
V gene: TRBV19
J gene: TRBJ1-2
D gene: NA

CDR3 protein: AWSGEQGNEKLF
V gene: TRBV30
J gene: TRBJ1-4
D gene: NA

CDR3 protein: ASSLTRGVTEAF
V gene: TRBV7-3
J gene: TRBJ1-1
D gene: NA

CDR3 protein: ASSLGVAGGQETQY
V gene: TRBV5-4
J gene: TRBJ2-5
D gene: TRBD2

CDR3 protein: ASSWTGGGNEKLF
V gene: TRBV19
J gene: TRBJ1-4
D gene: TRBD1

CDR3 protein: ASSLVFGTYLGGANVLT
V gene: TRBV5-1
J gene: TRBJ2-6
D gene: NA

CDR3 protein: ASSSGTVNEQF
V gene: TRBV28
J gene: TRBJ2-1
D gene: NA

CDR3 protein: ASSPDRGSNEQY
V gene: TRBV2
J gene: TRBJ2-7
D gene: TRBD1

CDR3 protein: ASTELRGSSYEQY
V gene: TRBV27
J gene: TRBJ2-7
D gene: TRBD1

CDR3 protein: ASSAEGGTYGYT
V gene: TRBV6-1
J gene: TRBJ1-2
D gene: NA

CDR3 protein: ASSPTGPNTGELF
V gene: TRBV4-1
J gene: TRBJ2-2
D gene: NA